What follows are 30 T cell receptor beta chains derived from one specimen sequenced in a study of blood T cells in healthy people across ages. A J-beta primer mix and a sample-barcoded 5' primer were used in a second PCR of about 7 to 12 cycles. TCRdb itself ran the 5' RACE reads through MiXCR, one entry per CDR3 protein. The data hold 630,000 or so distinct CDR3 sequences, with 25% to 35% observed a single time. The specimen sequenced was blood. The receptors here all came from a woman older than 75 in good health.

Worth noting for this clonotype: Since a much larger clone is just one base distant, this may be a read error. The chain uses TRBV20-1 and TRBJ2-3, with D perhaps matching TRBD1 (7 bases). This CDR3 has 14 residues. CDR1 is DFQATT, CDR2 SNEGSKA, per germline (reference sequence). Trimming removed 1 base from V and 5 bases from J, with 13 bases in between. CDR3 protein: CSARAQGGGDTQYF. CDR3 in DNA: TGCAGTGCTAGAGCCCAGGGGGGTGGAGATACGCAGTATTTT.

This clonotype has ten or more counts. This chain connects TRBV7-9 to TRBJ2-1; D gene unclear. Trimming removed 2 bases at V and 6 bases at J, with 8 bases between. Germline loops: CDR1 SEHNR, CDR2 FQNEAQ (reference sequence). The CDR3 has 13 residues. In nucleotides, the CDR3 is TGTGCCAGCAGCTTAACAGCAGGCAATGAGCAGTTCTTC. The encoded protein is CASSLTAGNEQFF.

The chain has TRBV5-1 and TRBJ2-7; no reliable D call. Trimming took 2 bases from V and 7 from J, leaving 7 bases between them. The CDR3 consists of 11 residues. Germline values: CDR1 SGHRS, CDR2 YFSETQ. The CDR3, as DNA: TGCGCCAGCAGCTTTAACAATGAGCAGTACTTC. The encoded protein is CASSFNNEQYF. Using reference TRBV5-1 and TRBJ2-7 for the parts outside the CDR3, the full variable domain is KAGVTQTPRYLIKTRGQQVTLSCSPISGHRSVSWYQQTPGQGLQFLFEYFSETQRNKGNFPGRFSGRQFSNSRSEMNVSTLELGDSALYLCASSFNNEQYFGPGTRLTVT.

This chain connects TRBV9 to TRBJ2-7; D gene ambiguous. CDR1 SGDLS and CDR2 YYNGEE come from the germline V gene. The CDR3 is 14 amino acids. Trimming shortened V by 0 bases and J by 1 base, and 8 bases separated the two germline ends. The CDR3 is CASSVDGVSYEQYF. CDR3 bases: TGTGCCAGCAGCGTAGATGGGGTTTCCTACGAGCAGTACTTC.

J is TRBJ1-5 and V is TRBV20-1; TRBD1 agrees at 9 bases. CDR1 and CDR2 (germline): DFQATT, SNEGSKA (reference sequence). V shed 5 bases and J 7 bases; nucleotides not matched to a gene: 6. This CDR3 spans 13 amino acids. CDR3 in amino acids: CSAARQGEQPQHF. The CDR3 DNA follows: TGCAGTGCTGCCCGACAGGGGGAACAGCCCCAGCATTTT.

For this clonotype: A much larger clone is a single base away; this may be a read error. The chain links TRBV5-1 to TRBJ2-5; D may be TRBD1 (6 bases). Germline V gene data show CDR1 as SGHRS and CDR2 as YFSETQ. The CDR3 totals 14 residues. Here the CDR3 reads CASSYEGQQGTQYF. CDR3 DNA sequence: TGCGCCAGCAGCTATGAAGGACAGCAAGGGACCCAGTACTTC.

Many counts were recorded for this clonotype. The rearrangement links TRBV5-6 to TRBJ2-3; possibly TRBD1 for D (5 bases). The germline V gene encodes CDR1 SGHDT and CDR2 YYEEEE. Deletions cut 2 bases from V and 0 bases from J, with 10 bases between. The CDR3 runs to 15 residues. The CDR3 region has the DNA TGTGCCAGCAGCTTAGGGGTCCTAAGCACAGATACGCAGTATTTT. It yields the protein CASSLGVLSTDTQYF.

This clonotype was seen more than once but under ten times. V is TRBV7-3 and J is TRBJ2-3; maybe TRBD2 (7 bases). The length of the CDR3 is 17 residues. V dropped 1 base and J dropped 3 bases, with 17 bases sitting between them. CDR1 and CDR2 from the germline V gene are SGHTA and FQGTGA. The CDR3 here is CASSLSRGGGRTDTQYF. CDR3 bases: TGTGCCAGCAGCTTAAGTAGGGGGGGGGGCCGTACAGATACGCAGTATTTT.

This clonotype was counted at least ten times. V is TRBV15 and J is TRBJ2-7; maybe TRBD1 (6 bases). The CDR3 contains 19 residues. CDR1 and CDR2 (germline): LNHNV, YYDKDF (reference sequence). With 1 base removed from V and 2 bases from J, the gap between germline ends came to 24 bases. Here the CDR3 DNA reads TGTGCCACCAGCAGAGTAAGATTGAACGGACCAGGGGCAGCCTACGAGCAGTACTTC. Amino acids: CATSRVRLNGPGAAYEQYF.

Regarding this clonotype: This could be a read error, since a much larger clone is one nucleotide away. CDR3 sequence: CASKSEGGGYTF. CDR3 nucleotide sequence: TGTGCCAGCAAATCAGAGGGGGGTGGCTACACCTTC. The V and J genes are TRBV7-2 and TRBJ1-2; tentative D call: TRBD1 (6 bases). The CDR3 spans 12 residues. Germline assignment: CDR1 SGHTA and CDR2 FQGNSA. Trimming removed 7 bases at V and 7 bases at J, with 13 bases between. Full variable domain (rest looked up from reference TRBV7-2 and TRBJ1-2): GAGVSQSPSNKVTEKGKDVELRCDPISGHTALYWYRQSLGQGLEFLIYFQGNSAPDKSGLPSDRFSAERTGGSVSTLTIQRTQQEDSAVYLCASKSEGGGYTFGSGTRLTVV.

There are a few counts of this clonotype. This rearrangement joins TRBV11-2 to TRBJ2-3; TRBD2 matches 10 bases. Per germline, CDR1 SGHAT and CDR2 FQNNGV. The CDR3 contains 15 residues. With V trimmed by 5 bases and J by 7 bases, 9 bases remained unmatched. CDR3 protein: CASSLSGGERNTQYF. The CDR3 DNA reads as TGTGCCAGCAGCCTGAGCGGGGGGGAACGAAATACGCAGTATTTT.

On this clonotype itself: This may be a read error, as it is one base from a much larger clone. The chain recombines TRBV7-2 with TRBJ1-5, with D perhaps matching TRBD1 (5 bases). The germline V gene encodes CDR1 SGHTA and CDR2 FQGNSA. The CDR3 sequence is 14 residues long. The CDR3 reads CASSFGRGNRPQHF. The CDR3 coding sequence is TGTGCCAGCAGCTTCGGCCGGGGCAATCGGCCCCAGCATTTT. The complete variable domain, with remaining parts taken from reference TRBV7-2 and TRBJ1-5, reads GAGVSQSPSNKVTEKGKDVELRCDPISGHTALYWYRQSLGQGLEFLIYFQGNSAPDKSGLPSDRFSAERTGGSVSTLTIQRTQQEDSAVYLCASSFGRGNRPQHFGDGTRLSIL.

This clonotype was seen repeatedly, ten times or more. This sequence joins TRBV5-5 and TRBJ2-7, with D possibly TRBD2 on 5 matching bases. Trimming stripped 4 bases from V and 2 bases from J, with 10 bases between. Germline V gene sequence: CDR1 SGHKS, CDR2 YYEKEE (reference sequence). The CDR3 is 13 amino acids. CDR3 DNA: TGTGCCAGCAGCCACCGGGGTCCCTACGAGCAGTACTTC. Its protein product is CASSHRGPYEQYF.

With regard to this clonotype: This may be a read error, as it is one base from a much larger clone. The chain carries TRBV7-2 and TRBJ2-5; 11 bases are shared with TRBD2. The V gene end was trimmed by 3 bases and the J gene end by 11 bases; junction bases not matched to a gene: 11. Germline V lookup: CDR1 SGHTA, CDR2 FQGNSA. CDR3 length: 15 amino acids. As DNA, the CDR3 is TGTGCCAGCAGCTTGACTAGCGGGGTAGGCAATGAGCAGTACTTC. Its translation is CASSLTSGVGNEQYF.

The CDR3, as DNA: TGTGCCACCAGCAGAGATGGGACAGAAGAGACCCAGTACTTC. Translated, it gives CATSRDGTEETQYF. This chain joins TRBV15 and TRBJ2-7; 7 bases match TRBD1. The J call is uncertain, as TRBJ2-5 better fits the DNA end. The CDR3 is made up of 14 amino acids. The germline gives CDR1 LNHNV, CDR2 YYDKDF (reference sequence).

There are many counts of this clonotype. The chain combines TRBV5-1 with TRBJ1-1; 8 bases line up with TRBD1. The V segment lost 2 bases and the J segment 3 bases; nucleotides outside the gene matches: 6. Germline lookup yields CDR1 SGHRS and CDR2 YFSETQ. This CDR3 is 15 amino acids long. CDR3 in DNA: TGCGCCAGCAGCTTAGGACAGGGCGAGGACACTGAAGCTTTCTTT. Translated, it gives CASSLGQGEDTEAFF.

In its sample, this clonotype was seen many times. This chain joins TRBV5-1 and TRBJ2-3; no firm D call. Per germline, CDR1 SGHRS and CDR2 YFSETQ. This CDR3 spans 14 amino acids. Trimming removed 0 bases at V and 0 bases at J, with 5 bases between. The CDR3 coding sequence is TGCGCCAGCAGCTTGGCTACGAGCACAGATACGCAGTATTTT. It specifies CASSLATSTDTQYF.

This clonotype came up a few times. A much larger clone differs from this one at a single base, so this may be a read error. The V and J genes are TRBV11-1 and TRBJ2-5; perhaps TRBD2 as D (6 bases). The germline gives CDR1 SGHAT, CDR2 FQDESV (reference sequence). V shed 6 bases and J shed 11 bases, with 22 bases lying between them. This CDR3 contains 14 residues. CDR3 loop: CASSIDSRGNEQYF. The CDR3, as DNA: TGTGCCAGCAGTATAGATAGCCGGGGGAATGAGCAGTACTTC.

The table lists this clonotype with many counts. The gene calls are TRBV20-1 and TRBJ2-5; D gene ambiguous. The CDR3 length is 10 residues. Trimming stripped 1 base from V and 4 bases from J, with 1 base between. CDR1 and CDR2 from the germline V gene are DFQATT and SNEGSKA (reference sequence). Here the CDR3 DNA reads TGCAGTGCTAGAGCAGAGACCCAGTACTTC. Its protein is CSARAETQYF.

J is TRBJ1-1 and V is TRBV30; D may be TRBD1 (6 bases). Germline loops: CDR1 GTSNPN, CDR2 SVGIG (reference sequence). The germline V and J ends were trimmed by 2 bases and 1 base, with 11 bases remaining between them. This CDR3 has 14 amino acids. The CDR3 is CAWSRGQPNTEAFF. The CDR3 DNA sequence: TGTGCCTGGAGTAGAGGACAGCCGAACACTGAAGCTTTCTTT.

Ten or more counts support this clonotype. This chain joins TRBV7-3 and TRBJ2-2; no clear D gene. The CDR3 sequence is 13 residues long. V was shortened by 5 bases and J by 8 bases, with 12 bases between the two germline ends. Germline-derived CDR1 and CDR2 are SGHTA and FQGTGA. CDR3 DNA sequence: TGTGCCAGCAGCCTCCGGATTAGGGGGGAGCTGTTTTTT. Translation gives CASSLRIRGELFF.

A remark on this clonotype: Sequence at one end of the junction differs from germline and may be a read error. The chain recombines TRBV7-2 with TRBJ1-6; D might be TRBD1 (6 bases). The V gene's germline CDR1 is SGHTA and CDR2 FQGNSA. This CDR3 contains 12 residues. CDR3 in amino acids: CASSPQGSPRHF. CDR3 nucleotides: TGTGCCAGCAGTCCGCAGGGGTCACCCCGCCACTTT.

This clonotype was detected ten times or more. The rearrangement joins TRBV5-1 to TRBJ2-7; maybe TRBD1 (5 bases). The germline CDR1 and CDR2 sequences are SGHRS and YFSETQ. The CDR3 runs to 15 residues. The V and J ends lost 0 bases and 6 bases respectively, with 16 bases between them. The CDR3 sequence: CASSLDRTHFPEQYF. The CDR3 DNA follows: TGCGCCAGCAGCTTGGACCGGACACACTTCCCCGAGCAGTACTTC.

V is TRBV7-9 and J is TRBJ1-2; D unclear. V was clipped by 3 bases and J by 5 bases, with 10 bases between them. Germline V gene lookup returns CDR1 SEHNR and CDR2 FQNEAQ (reference sequence). This CDR3 spans 13 amino acids. The CDR3: CASSLSDLYGYTF. CDR3 sequence (DNA): TGTGCCAGCAGCTTGAGCGACCTTTATGGCTACACCTTC.

The CDR3 coding sequence is TGTGCCTGGAGGCTTTATGGAGGGCCGGACAGGGAGACTGAAGCTTTCTTT. It translates to CAWRLYGGPDRETEAFF. This rearrangement joins TRBV30 to TRBJ1-1, with TRBD1 identical over 8 bases. Losses at the gene ends were 3 bases for V and 5 bases for J; bases not matched to a gene: 17. The CDR3 extends over 17 amino acids. Germline values: CDR1 GTSNPN, CDR2 SVGIG (reference sequence). The full variable domain, in which reference TRBV30 and TRBJ1-1 provide the parts outside the CDR3, is SQTIHQWPATLVQPVGSPLSLECTVEGTSNPNLYWYRQAAGRGLQLLFYSVGIGQISSEVPQNLSASRPQDRQFILSSKKLLLSDSGFYLCAWRLYGGPDRETEAFFGQGTRLTVV.

As for this clonotype: A much larger clone lies one base from this, so it may be a read error. This sequence joins TRBV5-6 and TRBJ2-5; 8 nucleotides line up with TRBD1. J lost 11 bases, V lost 4 bases, and 19 bases had no gene match. Germline-derived CDR1 and CDR2 are SGHDT and YYEEEE. This CDR3 has 16 residues. The CDR3 region has the DNA TGTGCCAGCAGCCCAAAGACAGGGGCTAGCTACAATGAGCAGTACTTC. As protein: CASSPKTGASYNEQYF.

This chain joins TRBV29-1 and TRBJ2-3; tentative D call: TRBD2 (6 bases). The germline CDR1 and CDR2 sequences are SQVTM and ANQGSEA. The CDR3 has 16 residues. Trimming pared 1 base from V and 2 bases from J, leaving 16 bases between. CDR3 amino acids: CSVEGSRGWDTDTQYF. CDR3 nucleotides: TGCAGCGTTGAAGGTTCTCGGGGGTGGGACACAGATACGCAGTATTTT.

V usage is TRBV4-1 and J usage is TRBJ2-1; 8 nucleotides match TRBD2. The V segment lost 0 bases and the J segment 4 bases; nucleotides outside the gene matches: 17. This CDR3 comprises 20 residues. The V gene's germline CDR1 is MGHRA and CDR2 YSYEKL. CDR3 residues: CASSQEHPGLVSVGYNEQFF. The CDR3 DNA reads as TGCGCCAGCAGCCAAGAACACCCGGGACTAGTTTCCGTAGGGTACAATGAGCAGTTCTTC.

This clonotype was seen repeatedly, ten times or more. This chain uses TRBV7-8 with TRBJ2-1; TRBD1 or TRBD2 may be the D gene (5 bases each). Germline-derived CDR1 and CDR2 are SGHVS and FQNEAQ. The ends were cut back, 3 bases at V and 6 bases at J, with 15 bases in the middle. The CDR3 has 15 residues. The CDR3 is CASSFVTSRGNEQFF. The CDR3 coding sequence is TGTGCCAGCAGCTTCGTGACATCGAGGGGCAATGAGCAGTTCTTC.

The chain couples TRBV19 to TRBJ2-3; D unclear. The germline V gene encodes CDR1 LNHDA and CDR2 SQIVND (reference sequence). This CDR3 has 14 residues. The V end lost 6 bases, the J end lost 0 bases, and 10 bases lay between the germline ends. CDR3 bases: TGTGCCAGTAGCCCGGACCCCAGCACAGATACGCAGTATTTT. It encodes CASSPDPSTDTQYF.